A single sample is the source of the 30 T cell receptor beta chains below, sequenced in a study of glioma-infiltrating T cells after dendritic cell vaccination. Measured with immunoSEQ multiplex PCR; TCRdb has only the in-frame clones, and not every one. The sample lists approximately 50,000 clones; about 91% were seen once. Time point given: after dendritic cell vaccination, including at tumor progression/relapse. Sequencing used blood, obtained after dendritic cell vaccination. The source is a human donor with glioblastoma.

This clone has only one observation. This chain joins TRBV29-1 and TRBJ2-2; no clear D gene. This CDR3 region has 15 residues. Trimming cost V 7 bases and J 2 bases, with 17 bases left between them. Germline V gene data show CDR1 as SQVTM and CDR2 as ANQGSEA. The CDR3 sequence is CSAAASTQNTGELFF. Written as DNA, the CDR3 is TGCAGCGCTGCAGCTTCGACTCAAAACACCGGGGAGCTGTTTTTT.

V is TRBV19 and J is TRBJ2-5, with TRBD1 as a possible D gene (5 bases). Trimming pared 3 bases from V and 7 bases from J, leaving 27 bases between. This CDR3 is 18 amino acids long. The V gene's germline CDR1 is LNHDA and CDR2 SQIVND (reference sequence). The CDR3 DNA reads as TGTGCCAGTAGTATTAGAGATCCAGGGCCCAACCCGGTCGGGACCCAGTACTTC. It codes for CASSIRDPGPNPVGTQYF.

The CDR3 loop reads CASSPRFDRGYGYTF. CDR3 coding DNA: TGTGCCAGCAGCCCTCGCTTTGACAGGGGCTATGGCTACACCTTC. The gene calls are TRBV9 and TRBJ1-2, with TRBD1 identical over 8 bases. The CDR3 contains 15 residues. The J segment lost 4 bases and the V segment lost 4 bases, leaving 9 bases of the junction unmatched. The germline V gene encodes CDR1 SGDLS and CDR2 YYNGEE.

The chain links TRBV7-8 to TRBJ2-7, with 7 bases that match TRBD1. Germline V gives CDR1 SGHVS, CDR2 FQNEAQ. The CDR3 length is 18 residues. V was pared by 3 bases and J by 5 bases, with 19 bases of the junction left unmatched. This CDR3 is CASSFNRRDGSQGDEQYF. The CDR3 DNA reads as TGTGCCAGCAGCTTTAACCGGCGCGACGGGTCCCAGGGGGACGAGCAGTACTTC.

The chain couples TRBV6-5 to TRBJ1-2; D gene ambiguous. Deletions cut 5 bases from V and 3 bases from J, with 10 bases between. The length of the CDR3 is 13 residues. Germline-derived CDR1 and CDR2 are MNHEY and SVGAGI. As DNA, the CDR3 is TGTGCCAGCAGTCCGGGAGCGGACTATGGCTACACCTTC. This sequence encodes CASSPGADYGYTF.

The chain uses TRBV28 and TRBJ1-3; weak D call: TRBD1 (5 bases). The CDR3 has 15 amino acids. V was shortened by 6 bases and J by 0 bases, with 12 bases between the two germline ends. The germline gives CDR1 MDHEN, CDR2 SYDVKM. CDR3: CASRKGLSSGNTIYF. The CDR3 coding sequence is TGTGCCAGCAGGAAGGGACTGAGCTCTGGAAACACCATATATTTT.

A word on this clone: Germline is not matched at one junction end, which may reflect a read error. The chain carries TRBV5-1 and TRBJ2-6, with TRBD1 matching over 7 bases. CDR3 length: 18 amino acids. Germline loops: CDR1 SGHRS, CDR2 YFSETQ. In nucleotides, the CDR3 is TGCGCCAGCAGCTTGCTGAGACAGGGTGGATCTGGGACCAACGTCCTGACTTTC. Its protein product is CASSLLRQGGSGTNVLTF.

The chain combines TRBV21-1 with TRBJ1-2; no check of the table's D call, TRBD1, against the DNA was made. TRBV21-1 is flagged as a pseudogene. CDR3 length: 14 residues. CDR3 residues: CASSKDAVLHGYTF. As DNA, the CDR3 is TGTGCCAGCAGCAAAGACGCAGTTTTGCATGGCTACACCTTC.

The rearrangement uses TRBV6-5 and TRBJ1-1; TRBD1 agrees at 8 bases. Germline assignment: CDR1 MNHEY and CDR2 SVGAGI. Losses at the gene ends were 0 bases for V and 3 bases for J; bases not matched to a gene: 6. The CDR3 runs 16 residues. The CDR3 nucleotides are TGTGCCAGCAGTTACTCGGACAGGGTTGGCTACACTGAAGCTTTCTTT. This gives the protein CASSYSDRVGYTEAFF.

Only a few counts were recorded for this clone. The V and J genes are TRBV29-1 and TRBJ1-5; TRBD1 agrees at 7 bases. CDR1 is SQVTM, CDR2 ANQGSEA, per germline. V dropped 5 bases and J dropped 2; count of bases not matched to a gene: 3. The CDR3 spans 13 residues. The CDR3 sequence: CSVRQGGNQPQHF. Here the CDR3 DNA reads TGCAGCGTTAGACAGGGTGGCAATCAGCCCCAGCATTTT.

The genes are TRBV4-2 and TRBJ2-1; TRBD1 agrees at 11 bases. V lost 1 base to trimming and J lost 7 bases; unmatched junction nucleotides: 9. CDR1 and CDR2 from the germline V gene are LGHNA and YNFKEQ. The CDR3 extends over 17 amino acids. The chain's CDR3 is CASSQVSGQGVVNEQFF. As DNA, the CDR3 is TGTGCCAGCAGCCAAGTTTCGGGACAGGGGGTTGTAAATGAGCAGTTCTTC.

This rearrangement joins TRBV6-1 to TRBJ1-5, with 7 nucleotides matching TRBD1. V was pared by 4 bases and J by 11 bases, with 17 bases of the junction left unmatched. This CDR3 contains 16 residues. The germline V gene encodes CDR1 MNHNS and CDR2 SASEGT. The CDR3 here is CASSGETGRLTGAQHF. CDR3 coding DNA: TGTGCCAGCAGTGGAGAGACAGGGAGACTCACCGGGGCCCAGCATTTT.

The genes are TRBV5-1 and TRBJ2-1, with D uncertain. Germline V gene lookup returns CDR1 SGHRS and CDR2 YFSETQ. The ends were cut back, 5 bases at V and 9 bases at J, with 9 bases in the middle. The CDR3 is made up of 11 amino acids. CDR3 DNA sequence: TGCGCCAGCAGGTTTGGCACTGAGCAGTTCTTC. Its protein is CASRFGTEQFF.

The gene calls are TRBV18 and TRBJ1-1; a weak D match, TRBD1 (5 bases). CDR3 length: 13 amino acids. Trimming pared 4 bases from V and 10 bases from J, leaving 16 bases between. The germline CDR1 and CDR2 sequences are KGHSH and LQKENI. The CDR3 protein is CASSQATAKIAFF. The CDR3 bases are TGTGCCAGCTCACAAGCGACAGCTAAGATAGCTTTCTTT.

The chain links TRBV10-3 to TRBJ2-3, with a weak D call TRBD1 (5 bases). Per germline, CDR1 ENHRY and CDR2 SYGVKD. The CDR3 is 16 amino acids. The V and J ends lost 3 bases and 3 bases respectively, with 16 bases between them. CDR3 DNA sequence: TGTGCCATCAGTGACGCTACAGGTTTAGGTACAGATACGCAGTATTTT. Translation gives CAISDATGLGTDTQYF.

A note on this clone: At one boundary the junction diverges from the germline segment, which might be a read error. The V call is TRBV20-1, the J call TRBJ1-1; D remains unclear. Germline loops: CDR1 DFQATT, CDR2 SNEGSKA (reference sequence). CDR3 size: 11 residues. For the CDR3, the DNA is TGCAGTGCTAGTCAGGCTCAAAAGGTCGTCTTT. Translation: CSASQAQKVVF.

This chain connects TRBV6-6 to TRBJ1-1; 7 bases line up with TRBD1. Germline CDR1 reads MNHNY; CDR2 reads SVGAGI (reference sequence). The CDR3 extends over 13 amino acids. The V segment lost 5 bases and the J segment 6 bases; nucleotides outside the gene matches: 6. CDR3 nucleotide sequence: TGTGCCAGCAGTACCCCAGGGGGAGCTGAAGCTTTCTTT. Amino acid sequence: CASSTPGGAEAFF.

The chain uses TRBV5-6 and TRBJ1-2; no clear D gene. Germline V gene lookup returns CDR1 SGHDT and CDR2 YYEEEE. The CDR3 sequence is 13 residues long. V was shortened by 5 bases and J by 6 bases, with 14 bases between the two germline ends. DNA for the CDR3: TGTGCCAGCAGGTGGGAGGGTAGCGATGGCTACACCTTC. Translated: CASRWEGSDGYTF.

The chain combines TRBV10-3 with TRBJ2-1; D remains unclear. Germline assignment: CDR1 ENHRY and CDR2 SYGVKD. V lost 4 bases and J lost 6, with 7 bases in between. The CDR3 runs 12 residues. The CDR3 region is CAISGPGNEQFF. The CDR3 nucleotides read TGTGCCATCAGTGGACCGGGCAATGAGCAGTTCTTC.

The gene calls are TRBV5-4 and TRBJ2-2, with 13 positions matching TRBD2. The junction had 17 bases not matched to a gene; V was cut back by 4 bases and J by 5 bases. The V gene's germline CDR1 is SGHNT and CDR2 YYREEE (reference sequence). The CDR3 totals 20 residues. The CDR3 DNA follows: TGTGCCAGCAGCGGCAGGACTAGCGGGAGTGGCCAACTCTCGACCGGGGAGCTGTTTTTT. As protein: CASSGRTSGSGQLSTGELFF.

This chain links TRBV10-3 with TRBJ1-6, with TRBD1 identical over 9 bases. V trimming: 10 bases; J trimming: 8 bases; junction bases outside the gene matches: 9. The CDR3 totals 14 residues. Germline loops: CDR1 ENHRY, CDR2 SYGVKD. CDR3 in amino acids: CATRPGQGYSPLHF. CDR3 sequence (DNA): TGTGCCACTAGACCGGGACAGGGCTATTCACCCCTCCACTTT.

In this sample, this clone turned up once. The chain is built from TRBV11-2 and TRBJ1-2; D perhaps matches TRBD1 (5 bases). Germline CDR1 and CDR2: SGHAT and FQNNGV. The CDR3 spans 15 residues. Trimming took 2 bases from V and 3 from J, leaving 13 bases between them. The CDR3 sequence: CASSLPGGVDYGYTF. In DNA form, the CDR3 reads TGTGCCAGCAGCTTACCTGGGGGGGTGGACTATGGCTACACCTTC.

The chain has TRBV28 and TRBJ1-5; TRBD1 matches 7 bases. The ends lost 2 bases at V and 3 bases at J; junction bases unmatched: 4. The germline V gene has CDR1 MDHEN and CDR2 SYDVKM. This CDR3 has 15 residues. The DNA of the CDR3 is TGTGCCAGCAGTTTAGGGCAGGGGGACAATCAGCCCCAGCATTTT. This gives the protein CASSLGQGDNQPQHF.

The rearrangement uses TRBV7-9 and TRBJ2-7; a weak D match, TRBD1 (6 bases). The CDR3 consists of 17 residues. V lost 5 bases and J 3 bases, leaving 23 bases between the germline ends. Per the germline V gene, CDR1 is SEHNR and CDR2 is FQNEAQ (reference sequence). The DNA for the CDR3 is TGTGCCAGCAGCGATGGGGGCGGTACAGACGAAGACTACGAGCAGTACTTC. As protein: CASSDGGGTDEDYEQYF.

The chain couples TRBV6-1 to TRBJ2-5, with TRBD1 identical over 9 bases. The CDR3 runs to 15 residues. With 6 bases clipped from V and 9 bases from J, the junction kept 14 bases outside the gene matches. Germline values: CDR1 MNHNS, CDR2 SASEGT. CDR3 sequence reads: CASSLQGAARGAQYF. In DNA form, the CDR3 reads TGTGCCAGCAGCCTACAGGGGGCGGCTAGGGGGGCCCAGTACTTC.

The chain links TRBV29-1 to TRBJ1-2, with D possibly matching TRBD1 (5 bases). V lost 5 bases and J lost 5, with 15 bases in between. Germline V lookup: CDR1 SQVTM, CDR2 ANQGSEA. The CDR3 has 13 residues. The CDR3 bases are TGCAGCGTTCCCGGGGGGTTAGGGTATGGCTACACCTTC. Translated, it gives CSVPGGLGYGYTF. The variable domain in full, completed from reference TRBV29-1 and TRBJ1-2, reads SAVISQKPSRDICQRGTSLTIQCQVDSQVTMMFWYRQQPGQSLTLIATANQGSEATYESGFVIDKFPISRPNLTFSTLTVSNMSPEDSSIYLCSVPGGLGYGYTFGSGTRLTVV.

The chain carries TRBV19 and TRBJ2-1, with 7 positions matching TRBD2. The ends lost 6 bases at V and 7 bases at J; junction bases unmatched: 12. Looked up from germline, CDR1 is LNHDA and CDR2 is SQIVND (reference sequence). CDR3 length: 15 residues. The CDR3 region is CASRVTSDGWNEQFF. Written as DNA, the CDR3 is TGTGCCAGTAGGGTCACTAGCGATGGATGGAATGAGCAGTTCTTC. Variable domain in full (rest from reference TRBV19 and TRBJ2-1): DGGITQSPKYLFRKEGQNVTLSCEQNLNHDAMYWYRQDPGQGLRLIYYSQIVNDFQKGDIAEGYSVSREKKESFPLTVTSAQKNPTAFYLCASRVTSDGWNEQFFGPGTRLTVL.

A single count supports this clone. The genes are TRBV9 and TRBJ2-1; D not certain. V gave up 0 bases and J gave up 0 bases, with 13 bases separating them. The CDR3 contains 17 residues. CDR1 and CDR2 from the germline V gene are SGDLS and YYNGEE. The CDR3 DNA sequence: TGTGCCAGCAGCGTAGTTCCTTTTACAAGCTCCTACAATGAGCAGTTCTTC. Translating gives CASSVVPFTSSYNEQFF.

The count of this clone is one. The chain couples TRBV7-2 to TRBJ2-7, with no clear D. The CDR3 totals 15 residues. The V end was cut by 1 base, the J end by 0 bases, with 10 bases between. The V gene's germline CDR1 is SGHTA and CDR2 FQGNSA. CDR3 coding DNA: TGTGCCAGCAGCTTAGGAGCTAGTCTCTCCTACGAGCAGTACTTC. The encoded protein is CASSLGASLSYEQYF.

CDR3 protein: CASSLTAGAVTTFF. CDR3 coding DNA: TGTGCCAGCAGCTTAACGGCGGGGGCTGTCACAACTTTCTTT. This chain uses TRBV7-3 with TRBJ1-1; D might be TRBD1 (6 bases). The CDR3 is 14 residues long. The V gene lost 0 bases and the J gene lost 12 bases, with 17 bases spanning the gap. Germline V gene lookup returns CDR1 SGHTA and CDR2 FQGTGA.